Described below is a single T cell receptor (beta chain) sequence and its context. Only in-frame clones appear in the TCRdb table, and some are missing; sequencing was by immunoSEQ multiplex PCR. Altogether about 180,000 clones are present, nearly 90% being singletons, with the ten largest covering approximately 2.1%. The sample is drawn from a study of blood T cell repertoires in COVID-19. Study as a whole: Samples taken during acute and convalescent COVID-19 were collected in the United States, Italy and Spain. PBMCs, B-cell-depleted T cells, or T cells were the source of the cDNA or gDNA that made up the material.

The CDR3 length is 15 residues. Germline CDR1 ENHRY, CDR2 SYGVKD. V lost 0 bases to trimming and J lost 5 bases, with 10 bases between them. The sequence was obtained from a woman aged 40 to 50 with acute COVID-19. Sample: PBMCs or T cells enriched from blood (not recorded which). The chain links TRBV10-3 to TRBJ1-4; D not resolved. For the CDR3, the DNA is TGTGCCATCAGTGAGTCGATTAGTCTGAATGAAAAACTGTTTTTT. Protein sequence: CAISESISLNEKLFF.